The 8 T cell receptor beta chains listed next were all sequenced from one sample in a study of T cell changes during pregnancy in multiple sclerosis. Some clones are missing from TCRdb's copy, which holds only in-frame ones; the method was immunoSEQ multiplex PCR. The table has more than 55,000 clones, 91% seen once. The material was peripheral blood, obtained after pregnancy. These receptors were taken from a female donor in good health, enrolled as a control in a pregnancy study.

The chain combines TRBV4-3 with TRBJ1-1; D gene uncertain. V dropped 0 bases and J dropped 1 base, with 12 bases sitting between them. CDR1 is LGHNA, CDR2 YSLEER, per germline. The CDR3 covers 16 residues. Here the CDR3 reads CASSQDADFTNTEAFF. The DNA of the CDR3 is TGCGCCAGCAGCCAAGACGCGGATTTCACGAACACTGAAGCTTTCTTT.

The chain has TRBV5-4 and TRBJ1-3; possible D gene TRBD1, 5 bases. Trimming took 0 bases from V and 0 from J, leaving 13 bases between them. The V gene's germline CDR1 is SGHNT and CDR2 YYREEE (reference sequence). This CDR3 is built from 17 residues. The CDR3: CASSLDHRLGSGNTIYF. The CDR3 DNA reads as TGTGCCAGCAGCTTGGACCACAGGCTTGGCTCTGGAAACACCATATATTTT.

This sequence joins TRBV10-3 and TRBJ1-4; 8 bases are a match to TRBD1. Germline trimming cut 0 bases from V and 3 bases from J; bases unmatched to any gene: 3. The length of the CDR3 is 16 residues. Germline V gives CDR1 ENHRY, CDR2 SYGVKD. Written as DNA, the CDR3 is TGTGCCATCAGTGAGTCCGGACAGGGCGCTAATGAAAAACTGTTTTTT. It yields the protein CAISESGQGANEKLFF.

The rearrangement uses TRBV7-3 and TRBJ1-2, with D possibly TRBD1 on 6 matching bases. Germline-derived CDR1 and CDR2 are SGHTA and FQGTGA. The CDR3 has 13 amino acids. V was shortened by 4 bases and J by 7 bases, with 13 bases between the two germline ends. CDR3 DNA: TGTGCCAGCAGCTCGACACAGGGACGTGGCTACACCTTC. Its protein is CASSSTQGRGYTF. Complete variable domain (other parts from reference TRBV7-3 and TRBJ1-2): GAGVSQTPSNKVTEKGKYVELRCDPISGHTALYWYRQSLGQGPEFLIYFQGTGAADDSGLPNDRFFAVRPEGSVSTLKIQRTERGDSAVYLCASSSTQGRGYTFGSGTRLTVV.

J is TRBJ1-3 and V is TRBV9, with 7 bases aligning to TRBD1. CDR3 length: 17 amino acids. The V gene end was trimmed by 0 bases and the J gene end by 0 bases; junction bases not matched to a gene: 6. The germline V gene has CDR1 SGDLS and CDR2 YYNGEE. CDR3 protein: CASSVEGGKHSGNTIYF. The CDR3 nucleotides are TGTGCCAGCAGCGTAGAAGGGGGCAAACACTCTGGAAACACCATATATTTT. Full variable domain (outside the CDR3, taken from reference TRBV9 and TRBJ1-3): DSGVTQTPKHLITATGQRVTLRCSPRSGDLSVYWYQQSLDQGLQFLIQYYNGEERAKGNILERFSAQQFPDLHSELNLSSLELGDSALYFCASSVEGGKHSGNTIYFGEGSWLTVV.

The CDR3 bases are TGTGCCTGGAGCGGGATAGCGGGGGTGCTCACAGATACGCAGTATTTT. Protein sequence: CAWSGIAGVLTDTQYF. The J gene is TRBJ2-3, the V gene TRBV30, with TRBD2 identical over 9 bases. Trimming cost V 3 bases and J 2 bases; bases outside gene matches: 9. CDR3 length: 16 amino acids. Germline assignment: CDR1 GTSNPN and CDR2 SVGIG (reference sequence). Supplemented by reference TRBV30 and TRBJ2-3, the full variable domain reads SQTIHQWPATLVQPVGSPLSLECTVEGTSNPNLYWYRQAAGRGLQLLFYSVGIGQISSEVPQNLSASRPQDRQFILSSKKLLLSDSGFYLCAWSGIAGVLTDTQYFGPGTRLTVL.

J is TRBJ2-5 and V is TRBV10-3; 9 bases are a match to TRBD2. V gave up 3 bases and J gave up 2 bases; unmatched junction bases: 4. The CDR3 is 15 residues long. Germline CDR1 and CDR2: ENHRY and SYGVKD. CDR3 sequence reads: CAISEILAGQETQYF. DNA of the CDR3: TGTGCCATCAGTGAAATCCTAGCGGGACAAGAGACCCAGTACTTC.

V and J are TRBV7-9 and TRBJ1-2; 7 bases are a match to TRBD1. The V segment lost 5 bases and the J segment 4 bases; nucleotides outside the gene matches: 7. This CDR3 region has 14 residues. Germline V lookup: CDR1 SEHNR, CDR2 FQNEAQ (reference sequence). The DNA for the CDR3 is TGTGCCAGCAGCCGAGGGGGCAGGGGCTATGGCTACACCTTC. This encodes CASSRGGRGYGYTF.